A selection of T cell receptor beta chains follows, all from one sample in a study of T cell responses to AZD1222 COVID-19 vaccine. Here immunoSEQ multiplex PCR was the method, and the copy in TCRdb shows in-frame clones only, minus some. The table includes fewer than 40,000 clones, roughly 85% detected once. The specimen was peripheral blood, collected 28 days after the second dose of the MenACWY control vaccine. These receptors were taken from an adult who received the MenACWY meningococcal vaccine as a control. The CDR3 runs from the conserved cysteine through the conserved F or W. A D gene is named only where the DNA matches it firmly. A clone size is listed for some rows: how often the clone was seen (once, few, many), or a class if it is expanded.

TRBV7-9	NA	NA	TRBJ2-7	TGTGCCAGCAGCTTAGCGCCCAAGTACGAGCAGTACTTC	CASSLAPKYEQYF
TRBV6-4	NA	NA	TRBJ2-6	TGTGCCAGCAGTGAAACAGGGCCGTCTGGGGCCAACGTCCTGACTTTC	CASSETGPSGANVLTF
TRBV14	NA	NA	TRBJ1-1	TGTGCCAGCAGCCTCAAACACCAGAACACTGAAGCTTTCTTT	CASSLKHQNTEAFF
TRBV28	NA	NA	TRBJ1-6	TGTGCCAGCAGTTCTATAACTTGGTCCTATAATTCACCCCTCCACTTT	CASSSITWSYNSPLHF
TRBV24-1	NA	once	TRBJ2-5	TGTGCCACCAGTAACCAAGAGACCCAGTACTTC	CATSNQETQYF
TRBV19	NA	NA	TRBJ2-1	TGTGCCAGTAGATCCGGGGCCCCCTACAATGAGCAGTTCTTC	CASRSGAPYNEQFF
TRBV6-2/TRBV6-3	NA	NA	TRBJ1-5	TGTGCCAGCAGTTATTTCGGACGACAGCCCCAGCATTTT	CASSYFGRQPQHF
TRBV23-1	TRBD2	NA	TRBJ2-7	TGCGCCAGCAGGTCTCCGGGGGGATCCTACGAGCAGTACTTC	CASRSPGGSYEQYF
TRBV19	NA	NA	TRBJ2-5	TGTGCCAGTAGCCAGACAGGAACACAAGAGACCCAGTACTTC	CASSQTGTQETQYF
TRBV5-8	NA	NA	TRBJ2-7	TGTGCCAGCAGCAGCCGGAGTCTTCCTCCCTACGAGCAGTACTTC	CASSSRSLPPYEQYF
TRBV5-4	TRBD1	NA	TRBJ2-7	TGTGCCAGCAGCGGACAGGGGGGGCTTCACTCCTACGAGCAGTACTTC	CASSGQGGLHSYEQYF
TRBV15	NA	NA	TRBJ2-3	TGTGCCACCAGCAGTACTAGCACAGATACGCAGTATTTT	CATSSTSTDTQYF
TRBV7-9	NA	NA	TRBJ2-1	TGTGCCAGCACTCGGGCAGGAGGTTATGGGGAGCAGTTCTTC	CASTRAGGYGEQFF
TRBV5-5	TRBD1	NA	TRBJ2-2	TGTGCCAGCAGCTTGCAGGGGGCCCCCGGGGAGCTGTTTTTT	CASSLQGAPGELFF
TRBV10-3	TRBD2	few	TRBJ2-7	TGTGCCATCAGTGCGGGATCGGGCGGGAGCCCCTACGAGCAGTACTTC	CAISAGSGGSPYEQYF
TRBV20-1	NA	NA	TRBJ1-2	TGCAGTGCTCCAAGGGAGGGGGGCTACACCTTC	CSAPREGGYTF
TRBV28	NA	NA	TRBJ2-1	TGTGCCAGCAGTTTTTTCCGGGATGAGCAGTTCTTC	CASSFFRDEQFF
TRBV2	TRBD2	NA	TRBJ2-7	TGTGCCAGCAGGGGGGGGACCTCCATCTACGAGCAGTACTTC	CASRGGTSIYEQYF
TRBV5-1	TRBD2	NA	TRBJ2-1	TGCGCCAGCAGCCCGGGAGGGAGCTCCTACAATGAGCAGTTCTTC	CASSPGGSSYNEQFF
TRBV6-5	NA	NA	TRBJ2-3	TGTGCCAGCAGTCTCCGACTGGATAGCACAGATACGCAGTATTTT	CASSLRLDSTDTQYF
TRBV9	NA	NA	TRBJ1-5	TGTGCCAGCAGCGCAGGGGTAGATCAGCCCCAGCATTTT	CASSAGVDQPQHF
TRBV4-1	NA	NA	TRBJ1-5	TGCGCCAGCAGCCAAGTGGCGAATCAGCCCCAGCATTTT	CASSQVANQPQHF
TRBV21-1	NA	NA	TRBJ2-1	TGTGCCAGCAGCACCCCTAACCGGGGACCCCGAGGGAACAATGAGCAGTTCTTC	CASSTPNRGPRGNNEQFF
TRBV10-2	NA	NA	TRBJ1-5	TGCGCCAGCAGGCCCACGGGGGGCCTTCAGCCCCAGCATTTT	CASRPTGGLQPQHF
TRBV13	NA	NA	TRBJ2-7	TGTGCCAGCAGCTCGCATCTGGAGGGACCCTACGAGCAGTACTTC	CASSSHLEGPYEQYF
TRBV10-1	NA	NA	TRBJ2-3	TGCGCCAGCAGTGACTCCGCGATCAGCACAGATACGCAGTATTTT	CASSDSAISTDTQYF
TRBV27	TRBD1	NA	TRBJ1-2	TGTGCCAGCAGTTTATCTCCAGGGGGCCCAAACGGGGACTACACCTTC	CASSLSPGGPNGDYTF
TRBV28	NA	NA	TRBJ2-2	TGTGCCAGCAGTTCCCCAGGGGGAGGAGGAAACACCGGGGAGCTGTTTTTT	CASSSPGGGGNTGELFF
TRBV12-3/TRBV12-4	NA	NA	TRBJ2-7	TGTGCCAGCAGTCTAGCATTCTACGAGCAGTACTTC	CASSLAFYEQYF
TRBV5-4	NA	NA	TRBJ2-7	TGTGCCAGCAGCTTTAGGGAAAACTACGAGCAGTACTTC	CASSFRENYEQYF
TRBV7-7	NA	NA	TRBJ2-5	TGTGCCAGCAGCTTAAGTTTGTACAGGGCCGATACAACAGAGACCCAGTACTTC	CASSLSLYRADTTETQYF
TRBV27	TRBD1	NA	TRBJ1-1	TGTGCCAGCAGTTTAGGGACAGTTTCTATGAACACTGAAGCTTTCTTT	CASSLGTVSMNTEAFF
TRBV7-2	NA	once	TRBJ2-7	TGTGCCAGCAGCCATAGGACAGCAACCTACGAGCAGTACTTC	CASSHRTATYEQYF
TRBV9	NA	NA	TRBJ1-2	TGTGCCAGCAGTGAATTCCGGCCGGGGCGGTATGGCTACACCTTC	CASSEFRPGRYGYTF
TRBV5-4	NA	NA	TRBJ2-3	TGTGCCAGCAGCTCAATGGGAGTAGGCACAGATACGCAGTATTTT	CASSSMGVGTDTQYF
TRBV7-9	NA	NA	TRBJ1-4	TGTGCCAGCAGCTTAGGTGGTTGGCAGGATGAAAAACTGTTTTTT	CASSLGGWQDEKLFF
TRBV28	TRBD1	NA	TRBJ2-7	TGTGCCAGCAGTCCCTATCCGGGACAGGGCGGGCAGTACTTC	CASSPYPGQGGQYF
TRBV7-6	TRBD1	NA	TRBJ2-7	TGTGCCAGCAGCTTAGGACAGGGGACGACCTACGAGCAGTACTTC	CASSLGQGTTYEQYF
TRBV27	TRBD2	NA	TRBJ2-1	TGTGCCAGCAGTGCCGGGCTAGCGGTATACTACAATGAGCAGTTCTTC	CASSAGLAVYYNEQFF
TRBV7-3	TRBD2	NA	TRBJ2-1	TGTGCCAGCAGCAGACTAGCGGGAGGGTCCTACAATGAGCAGTTCTTC	CASSRLAGGSYNEQFF
TRBV18	NA	NA	TRBJ2-7	TGTGCCAGCTCACCACTAACTCAAACCTACGAGCAGTACTTC	CASSPLTQTYEQYF
TRBV9	NA	NA	TRBJ2-2	TGTGCCAGCAGCGGCTACACCGGGGAGCTGTTTTTT	CASSGYTGELFF
TRBV30	TRBD2	NA	TRBJ2-7	TGTGCCTGGAGTGCCCCCGGCCTAGCGGGAAAGAACGAGCAGTACTTC	CAWSAPGLAGKNEQYF
TRBV29-1	NA	NA	TRBJ2-7	TGCAGCGTTGTCAGGGTGGGGAACGAGCAGTACTTC	CSVVRVGNEQYF
TRBV6-5	NA	NA	TRBJ1-1	TGTGCCAGCAGTTCGCGGGGCACTGAAGCTTTCTTT	CASSSRGTEAFF
TRBV11-2	NA	NA	TRBJ1-5	TGTGCCAGCAGCTTAGATCGGAGTCAGCCCCAGCATTTT	CASSLDRSQPQHF
TRBV9	TRBD1	NA	TRBJ2-4	TGTGCCAGCAGCAGAGGGACAGCCAAACAGTACTTC	CASSRGTAKQYF
TRBV27	TRBD2	NA	TRBJ2-2	TGTGCCAGCAGTTTAAGGGGACTAGCGGGCGTCGGGGAGCTGTTTTTT	CASSLRGLAGVGELFF